This T cell receptor (beta chain) came from a study of blood T cell repertoires in COVID-19. Study as a whole: Acute and convalescent COVID-19 specimens originated in the United States, Italy and Spain. Nucleic acid was either cDNA or gDNA, and it came from T cells, B-cell-depleted T cells, or PBMCs.

V lost 6 bases and J lost 2; bases outside the gene matches: 7. Germline assignment: CDR1 MDHEN and CDR2 SYDVKM. The CDR3 totals 15 residues. Original data processing: Amplified reference gene primers provided the basis for estimating nucleated cell counts. Using immunoSEQ multiplex PCR, the repertoire was profiled, and TCRdb retains in-frame clones only, with some absent. The DNA gave D and trimming, while V, J and clone size come from that table. The sample carries 90,000 to 120,000 clones, under 75% recorded once. Sequencing was carried out using peripheral blood. This sequence was found in a man older than 75 with acute or convalescent COVID-19. J is TRBJ1-3 and V is TRBV28, with 7 bases matching TRBD1. The CDR3 DNA reads as TGTGCCAGCAGCCTTGACAGGGTCGCTGGAAACACCATATATTTT. This gives the protein CASSLDRVAGNTIYF. Using reference TRBV28 and TRBJ1-3 for the parts outside the CDR3, the full variable domain is DVKVTQSSRYLVKRTGEKVFLECVQDMDHENMFWYRQDPGLGLRLIYFSYDVKMKEKGDIPEGYSVSREKKERFSLILESASTNQTSMYLCASSLDRVAGNTIYFGEGSWLTVV.